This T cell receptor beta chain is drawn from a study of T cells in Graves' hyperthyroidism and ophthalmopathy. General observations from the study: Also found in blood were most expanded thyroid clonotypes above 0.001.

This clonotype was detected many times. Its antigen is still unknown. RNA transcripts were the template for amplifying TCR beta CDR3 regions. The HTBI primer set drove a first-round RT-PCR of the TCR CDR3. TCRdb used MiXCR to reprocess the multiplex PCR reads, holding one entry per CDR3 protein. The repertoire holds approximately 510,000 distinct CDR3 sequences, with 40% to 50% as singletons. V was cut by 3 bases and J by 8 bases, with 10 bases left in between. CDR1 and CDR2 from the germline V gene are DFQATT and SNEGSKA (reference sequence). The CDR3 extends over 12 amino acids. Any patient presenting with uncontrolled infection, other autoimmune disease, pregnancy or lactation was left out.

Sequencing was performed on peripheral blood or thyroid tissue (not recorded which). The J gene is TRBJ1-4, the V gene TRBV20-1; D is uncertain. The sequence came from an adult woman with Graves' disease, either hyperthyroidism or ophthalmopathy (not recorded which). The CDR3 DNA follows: TGCAGTGCTAGGAGGGCACAGGAAAAACTGTTTTTT. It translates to CSARRAQEKLFF.